Listed below are T cell receptor beta chains from one sample, sequenced in a study of blood T cell repertoires in COVID-19. Libraries were prepared by immunoSEQ multiplex PCR; TCRdb keeps only in-frame clonotypes and omits some of them. Here the sample spans hundreds of thousands of clones, approximately 85% being singletons. Sample: PBMCs or T cells enriched from blood (not recorded which). These receptor sequences come from a young woman who had recovered from COVID-19. The CDR3 runs from the conserved cysteine through the conserved F or W. The D gene is left open where the match is weak. A clone size is listed for some rows: how often the clone was seen (once, few, many), or a class if it is expanded.

TRBJ2-7,TRBV30,-,TRBD1,TGTGCCTGGAGTGACGCCGGACAGGGCTACGAGCAGTACTTC,CAWSDAGQGYEQYF
TRBJ2-1,TRBV7-6,-,-,TGTGCCAGCAGCTTAGGGACTTCGAACAATGAGCAGTTCTTC,CASSLGTSNNEQFF
TRBJ1-2,TRBV9,-,-,TGTGCCAGCAGCGACTTTGGGGGCGGCTACACCTTC,CASSDFGGGYTF
TRBJ2-5,TRBV28,-,-,TGTGCCAGCAGTTTCTTGGAGACCCAGTACTTC,CASSFLETQYF
TRBJ1-1,TRBV28,-,-,TGTGCCAGCAGAGCCTCCGGGGAGAACACTGAAGCTTTCTTT,CASRASGENTEAFF
TRBJ2-5,TRBV7-3,-,-,TGTGCCAGCAGCTTAACCTATCAAGAGACCCAGTACTTC,CASSLTYQETQYF
TRBJ1-4,TRBV4-1,-,-,TGCGCCAGCAGCTTCCGCCGGGACAATCGGGGGGGACTGTTTTTT,CASSFRRDNRGGLFF
TRBJ1-2,TRBV7-9,-,-,TGTGCCAGCACCGGGACAACTAACTATGGCTACACCTTC,CASTGTTNYGYTF
TRBJ1-5,TRBV7-2,-,TRBD1,TGTGCCAGCAGCTTATCGCCCAGGGGGAAGCCCCAGCATTTT,CASSLSPRGKPQHF
TRBJ2-1,TRBV5-1,-,TRBD2,TGCGCCAGCAGCTTGTCCCTAGCGGGAGGTAATGAGCAGTTCTTC,CASSLSLAGGNEQFF
TRBJ2-2,TRBV7-3,once,-,TGTGCCAGCGCGGGGCGGCCCACCGGGGAGCTGTTTTTT,CASAGRPTGELFF
TRBJ2-2,TRBV5-5,-,TRBD1,TGTGCCAGCAGCTTGGGGCAGGGGGTCGGGGAGCTGTTTTTT,CASSLGQGVGELFF
TRBJ1-2,TRBV9,-,-,TGTGCCAGCAGCCTCACAGGATACTATGGCTACACCTTC,CASSLTGYYGYTF
TRBJ2-7,TRBV28,few,TRBD1,TGTGCCAGCAGTTTCAGGGGGAGCTCCTACGAGCAGTACTTC,CASSFRGSSYEQYF
TRBJ1-2,TRBV28,-,-,TGTGCCAGTCGTTTGGTGGGGGGGGACTATGGCTACACCTTC,CASRLVGGDYGYTF
TRBJ1-1,TRBV9,few,TRBD1,TGTGCCAGCAGCGTAGGGAGGGGGCTCCTCTTT,CASSVGRGLLF
TRBJ2-1,TRBV20-1,-,-,TGCAGTGCTAGTTGGGGAGACTCGAGCTCCTACAATGAGCAGTTCTTC,CSASWGDSSSYNEQFF
TRBJ1-2,TRBV19,-,-,TGTGCCAGTAGTACAGGACAGAGTTATGGCTACACCTTC,CASSTGQSYGYTF
TRBJ1-2,TRBV5-1,few,-,TGCGCCAGCAGCTTGGAAGCAGGGTCGCCGGAGAACTATGGCTACACCTTC,CASSLEAGSPENYGYTF
TRBJ1-6,TRBV2,few,TRBD1,TGTGCCAGCATCCCGGGACAGGGGGGATCACCCCTCCACTTT,CASIPGQGGSPLHF
TRBJ2-7,TRBV13,-,-,TGTGCCAGCAGCTTAGGCTCCGGGTTCTACGAGCAGTACTTC,CASSLGSGFYEQYF
TRBJ2-3,TRBV2,-,-,TGTGCCAGCAGAAAGGGGGCGGGACCTAGCACAGATACGCAGTATTTT,CASRKGAGPSTDTQYF
TRBJ1-1,TRBV2,-,TRBD1,TGTGCCACCGAAACAGGGGGCAACACTGAAGCTTTCTTT,CATETGGNTEAFF
TRBJ2-3,TRBV7-3,-,-,TGTGCCAGCAGCCCAGGGAACGCAGATACGCAGTATTTT,CASSPGNADTQYF
TRBJ1-6,TRBV5-1,-,-,TGCGCCAGCAGCCCAGGGGCCCCTAACCATCGCACCCTCCACTTT,CASSPGAPNHRTLHF
TRBJ2-1,TRBV6-5,-,TRBD2,TGTGCCAGCGTAAGACTAGCGGGAACCAATGAGCAGTTCTTC,CASVRLAGTNEQFF
TRBJ1-2,TRBV3-1/TRBV3-2,-,TRBD1,TGTGCCAGCAGCCCCACCCCGGGACAGGGTAGGAATGGCTACACCTTC,CASSPTPGQGRNGYTF
TRBJ2-3,TRBV2,-,-,TGTGCCAGCAGGGTAGGCAGGGCAGTCGACACAGATACGCAGTATTTT,CASRVGRAVDTDTQYF
TRBJ2-1,TRBV5-4,-,TRBD2,TGTGCCAGCAGCTTGAGGACTAGCGGGAGGGATGAGCAGTTCTTC,CASSLRTSGRDEQFF
TRBJ2-2,TRBV7-6,-,TRBD2,TGTGCCAGCAGCCGAGCGGGGGGGCCAAGCGGGGAGCTGTTTTTT,CASSRAGGPSGELFF
TRBJ1-4,TRBV4-1,-,TRBD1,TGCGCCAGCAGCGCCGGACAGGGGACTGAAAAACTGTTTTTT,CASSAGQGTEKLFF
TRBJ1-1,TRBV4-1,few,-,TGCGCCAGCAGCCAATCCTGGACAAAAACGAACACTGAAGCTTTCTTT,CASSQSWTKTNTEAFF
TRBJ2-7,TRBV6-5,-,TRBD1,TGTGCCAGCAGCCCGGACAGGGGCTACGAGCAGTACTTC,CASSPDRGYEQYF
TRBJ2-1,TRBV2,-,-,TGTGCCAGCACCCGGACTTCCAACAATGAGCAGTTCTTC,CASTRTSNNEQFF
TRBJ2-1,TRBV7-2,-,-,TGTGCCAGCAGCTTCTACAGGGACAATGAGCAGTTCTTC,CASSFYRDNEQFF
TRBJ1-2,TRBV18,-,TRBD1,TGTGCCAGCTCACCCACGAGTAGCAGTTGGACAGGGGTCGAAGGCTATGGCTACACCTTC,CASSPTSSSWTGVEGYGYTF
TRBJ2-5,TRBV12-3/TRBV12-4,once,-,TGTGCCAGCAGTTTGACTAACCAAGAGACCCAGTACTTC,CASSLTNQETQYF
TRBJ2-2,TRBV19,-,TRBD1,TGTGCCAGTAGTATCGCCAGGGGGCAGAGTAACACCGGGGAGCTGTTTTTT,CASSIARGQSNTGELFF
TRBJ2-1,TRBV6-1,-,-,TGTGCCAGCAGTGAATCAGTCTCCTACAATGAGCAGTTCTTC,CASSESVSYNEQFF
TRBJ2-5,TRBV6-5,-,-,TGTGCCAGCAGTTACGGCTGGGCAGAAGAGACCCAGTACTTC,CASSYGWAEETQYF
TRBJ2-5,TRBV6-2/TRBV6-3,once,TRBD1,TGTGCCAGCAGTTTCACGGGACAGAATAAAGAGACCCAGTACTTC,CASSFTGQNKETQYF
TRBJ1-1,TRBV7-8,once,-,TGTGCCAGCAGCATTACAGGGAACACTGAAGCTTTCTTT,CASSITGNTEAFF
TRBJ2-7,TRBV7-2,-,TRBD1,TGTGCCAGCAGTAAGGGACAGGGGGCGCGGTACGAGCAGTACTTC,CASSKGQGARYEQYF
TRBJ2-7,TRBV6-2/TRBV6-3,-,-,TGTGCCAGCAGTAACAGGCGAACCTACGAGCAGTACTTC,CASSNRRTYEQYF
TRBJ1-2,TRBV29-1,-,-,TGCAGCGTCCCGACAGGAGCCTTCGGCTATGGCTACACCTTC,CSVPTGAFGYGYTF
TRBJ1-3,TRBV18,-,-,TGTGCCAGCTCACCCTTAACGGTCCCTGGAAACACCATATATTTT,CASSPLTVPGNTIYF
TRBJ1-2,TRBV7-9,-,TRBD1,TGTGCCAGCAGCTTAGCGGACGGGACAGGGTATGGCTACACCTTC,CASSLADGTGYGYTF
TRBJ2-7,TRBV6-1,-,TRBD1,TGTGCCAGCAGTGAAGCGGGTGGGACAGGGGTCGAGCAGTACTTC,CASSEAGGTGVEQYF
TRBJ1-1,TRBV4-3,-,TRBD1,TGCGCCAGCAGCCAAGATCCAACAGGGGTTACTGAAGCTTTCTTT,CASSQDPTGVTEAFF
TRBJ2-3,TRBV10-1,-,TRBD2,TGCGCCAGCAGTGAGGGACTAGCGGGCACAGATACGCAGTATTTT,CASSEGLAGTDTQYF
TRBJ2-7,TRBV7-8,-,TRBD1,TGTGCCAGCAGCCCATGGGACAGGGGGCTTTACGAGCAGTACTTC,CASSPWDRGLYEQYF
TRBJ2-2,TRBV7-9,-,TRBD2,TGTGCCAGCAGCTTCGGGGGAGGGGCCACCGGGGAGCTGTTTTTT,CASSFGGGATGELFF
TRBJ1-3,TRBV5-1,-,TRBD1,TGCGCCAGCTCCCCAGACAGGGTCTCTGGAAACACCATATATTTT,CASSPDRVSGNTIYF
TRBJ1-5,TRBV23-1,few,TRBD1,TGCGCCAGCAGTCAACTCGACAGGGCCCACAATAGCAATCAGCCCCAGCATTTT,CASSQLDRAHNSNQPQHF